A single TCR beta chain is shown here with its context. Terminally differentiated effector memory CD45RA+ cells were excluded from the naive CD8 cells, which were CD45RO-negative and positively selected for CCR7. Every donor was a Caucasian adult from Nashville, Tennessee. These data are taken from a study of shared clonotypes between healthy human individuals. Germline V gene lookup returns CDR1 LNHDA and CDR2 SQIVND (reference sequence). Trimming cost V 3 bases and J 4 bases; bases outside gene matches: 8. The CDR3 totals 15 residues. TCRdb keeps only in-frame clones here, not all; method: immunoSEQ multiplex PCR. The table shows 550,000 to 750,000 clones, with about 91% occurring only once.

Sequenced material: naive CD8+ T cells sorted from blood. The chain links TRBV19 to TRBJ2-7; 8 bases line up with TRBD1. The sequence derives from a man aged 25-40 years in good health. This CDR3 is CASSIGTGDFYEQYF. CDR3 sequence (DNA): TGTGCCAGTAGTATCGGGACAGGAGATTTTTACGAGCAGTACTTC.